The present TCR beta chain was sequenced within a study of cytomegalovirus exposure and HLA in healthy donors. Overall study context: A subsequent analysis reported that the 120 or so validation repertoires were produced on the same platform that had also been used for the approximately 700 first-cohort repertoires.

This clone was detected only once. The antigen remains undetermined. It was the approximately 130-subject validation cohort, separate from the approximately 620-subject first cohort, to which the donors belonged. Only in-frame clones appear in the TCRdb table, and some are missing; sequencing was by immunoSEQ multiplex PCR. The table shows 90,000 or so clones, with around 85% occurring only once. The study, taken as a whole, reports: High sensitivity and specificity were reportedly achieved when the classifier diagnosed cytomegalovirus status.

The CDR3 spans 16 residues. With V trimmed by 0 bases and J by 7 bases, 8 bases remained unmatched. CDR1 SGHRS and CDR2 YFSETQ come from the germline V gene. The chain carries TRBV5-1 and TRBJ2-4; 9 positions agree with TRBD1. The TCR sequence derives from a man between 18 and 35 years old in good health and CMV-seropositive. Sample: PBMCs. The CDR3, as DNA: TGCGCCAGCAGCTTGGAGCCCCCGACAGGGGGGAACATTCAGTACTTC. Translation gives CASSLEPPTGGNIQYF.